One sample yielded the 26 T cell receptor beta chains listed below, sequenced in a study of blood T cell repertoires in COVID-19. Here immunoSEQ multiplex PCR was the method, and the copy in TCRdb shows in-frame clones only, minus some. The sample carries just under 150,000 clones, 87% recorded once. Input material: peripheral blood. The receptors here all came from a man in his fifties who had recovered from COVID-19.

The chain has TRBV7-9 and TRBJ1-2; D call uncertain. Trimming cost V 2 bases and J 0 bases, with 7 bases left between them. The CDR3 has 14 amino acids. Germline CDR1 SEHNR, CDR2 FQNEAQ (reference sequence). CDR3 DNA sequence: TGTGCCAGCAGCTTAAACAACGCTAACTATGGCTACACCTTC. It translates to CASSLNNANYGYTF.

This clone was seen just once. The chain joins TRBV4-1 to TRBJ2-5; D might be TRBD1 (6 bases). CDR3 length: 16 amino acids. Trimming shortened V by 5 bases and J by 1 base, and 17 bases separated the two germline ends. CDR1 is MGHRA and CDR2 is YSYEKL in the germline V gene. The CDR3 region is CASSARTAASQETQYF. As DNA, the CDR3 is TGCGCCAGCAGCGCGAGGACAGCAGCGTCCCAAGAGACCCAGTACTTC.

J is TRBJ1-6 and V is TRBV5-4, with TRBD1 identical over 7 bases. Unmatched junction bases numbered 6, after V lost 4 bases and J lost 8 bases. This CDR3 region has 14 residues. The germline V gene encodes CDR1 SGHNT and CDR2 YYREEE (reference sequence). The CDR3 nucleotides read TGTGCCAGCAGCACCGCCGGGACAGATTCACCCCTCCACTTT. The encoded protein is CASSTAGTDSPLHF.

This chain joins TRBV29-1 and TRBJ2-1; 12 bases are shared with TRBD2. Looked up from germline, CDR1 is SQVTM and CDR2 is ANQGSEA. The CDR3 runs 17 residues. Germline trimming cut 2 bases from V and 2 bases from J; bases unmatched to any gene: 7. The CDR3 loop is CSVERLAGAKTYNEQFF. CDR3 in DNA: TGCAGCGTTGAACGACTAGCGGGGGCCAAGACCTACAATGAGCAGTTCTTC.

The chain is built from TRBV19 and TRBJ1-1, with a weak D call TRBD1 (5 bases). V lost 6 bases, J lost 0 bases, and 11 bases lay in between. CDR1 and CDR2 from the germline V gene are LNHDA and SQIVND (reference sequence). This CDR3 spans 14 amino acids. The CDR3 nucleotides read TGTGCCAGTAGCCAGACAGACATGAACACTGAAGCTTTCTTT. It translates to CASSQTDMNTEAFF.

In its sample, this clone was seen a few times. The genes are TRBV7-2 and TRBJ1-1; D is unclear. This CDR3 comprises 12 residues. V lost 5 bases to trimming and J lost 3 bases, with 7 bases between them. Germline CDR1 is SGHTA and CDR2 is FQGNSA. CDR3 protein: CASSKSHTEAFF. CDR3 nucleotides: TGTGCCAGCAGCAAAAGCCACACTGAAGCTTTCTTT.

This chain's CDR3 is CASSQGGTGNGYTF. As DNA, the CDR3 is TGTGCCAGCAGCCAAGGGGGGACAGGGAATGGCTACACCTTC. The chain couples TRBV3-1 (or the pseudogene TRBV3-2) to TRBJ1-2, with 9 bases aligning to TRBD1. The CDR3 length is 14 residues. Per germline, CDR1 LGHDT and CDR2 YNNKEL (reference sequence). With 1 base clipped from V and 6 bases from J, the junction kept 3 bases outside the gene matches.

V is TRBV7-9 and J is TRBJ2-4; 12 bases line up with TRBD1. V trimming: 5 bases; J trimming: 9 bases; junction bases outside the gene matches: 11. The CDR3 is 16 residues long. Germline CDR1 and CDR2: SEHNR and FQNEAQ (reference sequence). The CDR3 protein is CASSPGTGGNNIIQYF. The CDR3 region has the DNA TGTGCCAGCAGCCCCGGGACAGGGGGCAACAATATCATTCAGTACTTC.

The J gene is TRBJ1-4, the V gene TRBV5-1; a possible D gene is TRBD1 (6 bases). Germline assignment: CDR1 SGHRS and CDR2 YFSETQ. This CDR3 comprises 16 residues. Trimming removed 3 bases from V and 8 bases from J, with 20 bases in between. Here the CDR3 reads CASSSENREKGEKLFF. CDR3 in DNA: TGCGCCAGCAGCTCCGAGAACAGGGAAAAAGGCGAAAAACTGTTTTTT.

This clone has a single count. This chain joins TRBV5-4 and TRBJ2-4; 11 bases match TRBD1. Germline V gene data show CDR1 as SGHNT and CDR2 as YYREEE (reference sequence). There are 15 residues in the CDR3. The trim removed 3 bases at V and 7 bases at J, leaving 6 bases unmatched. CDR3 in DNA: TGTGCCAGCAGCTATGGACAGGGGGCACCGAACATTCAGTACTTC. Residues: CASSYGQGAPNIQYF.

V and J are TRBV7-2 and TRBJ1-2; TRBD1 aligns across 8 bases. With V trimmed by 8 bases and J by 2 bases, 16 bases remained unmatched. Germline lookup yields CDR1 SGHTA and CDR2 FQGNSA. The CDR3 extends over 17 amino acids. The CDR3 nucleotides are TGTGCCAGCTTTCGAACGGACGGAGGACAGGGAAACTATGGCTACACCTTC. Its translation: CASFRTDGGQGNYGYTF.

The genes are TRBV9 and TRBJ2-7; TRBD1 matches at 10 bases. CDR3 length equals 15 residues. Germline CDR1 and CDR2: SGDLS and YYNGEE. V lost 3 bases, J lost 2 bases, and 5 bases stayed unmatched. CDR3 DNA: TGTGCCAGCAGCGGGGGACAGGGGAAAACCTACGAGCAGTACTTC. Amino acids: CASSGGQGKTYEQYF.

The V gene is TRBV6-6, the J gene TRBJ1-2, with D possibly TRBD1 on 5 matching bases. The CDR3 loop spans 15 amino acids. Trimming took off 6 bases at V and 5 bases at J, with 19 bases between the two ends. Germline CDR1 MNHNY, CDR2 SVGAGI (reference sequence). CDR3 protein: CASSNPQGQTYGYTF. CDR3 nucleotides: TGTGCCAGCAGCAACCCCCAGGGTCAAACATATGGCTACACCTTC.

This rearrangement joins TRBV7-2 to TRBJ1-2; 7 positions agree with TRBD1. This CDR3 spans 13 amino acids. CDR1 is SGHTA and CDR2 is FQGNSA in the germline V gene. V was pared by 1 base and J by 9 bases, with 5 bases of the junction left unmatched. The CDR3 spells CASSLGTGSSYTF. DNA for the CDR3: TGTGCCAGCAGCTTAGGGACAGGTAGCAGCTACACCTTC. Together with reference TRBV7-2 and TRBJ1-2, the CDR3 gives the full variable domain: GAGVSQSPSNKVTEKGKDVELRCDPISGHTALYWYRQSLGQGLEFLIYFQGNSAPDKSGLPSDRFSAERTGGSVSTLTIQRTQQEDSAVYLCASSLGTGSSYTFGSGTRLTVV.

This sequence joins TRBV4-1 and TRBJ2-1; TRBD2 might be the D (6 bases). The CDR3 consists of 14 residues. Looked up from germline, CDR1 is MGHRA and CDR2 is YSYEKL. Deletions cut 1 base from V and 6 bases from J, with 10 bases between. The CDR3 bases are TGCGCCAGCAGCCAAGCCGGGAGCCTCAATGAGCAGTTCTTC. Translation gives CASSQAGSLNEQFF.

This chain links TRBV6-1 with TRBJ1-1; 9 bases are shared with TRBD1. Germline trimming cut 2 bases from V and 0 bases from J; bases unmatched to any gene: 4. Per the germline V gene, CDR1 is MNHNS and CDR2 is SASEGT. CDR3 size: 16 residues. The CDR3 spells CASSERGTGLNTEAFF. CDR3 DNA: TGTGCCAGCAGTGAAAGGGGGACAGGGTTGAACACTGAAGCTTTCTTT.

CDR3 loop: CASSLDSRSSYEQYF. In DNA, the CDR3 is TGTGCCAGCAGTTTAGACAGTAGAAGCTCCTACGAGCAGTACTTC. The chain joins TRBV6-5 to TRBJ2-7; TRBD1 is a possible D gene (5 bases). The germline V and J ends were trimmed by 4 bases and 0 bases, with 13 bases remaining between them. Germline V lookup: CDR1 MNHEY, CDR2 SVGAGI. The CDR3 is made up of 15 amino acids.

The chain uses TRBV19 and TRBJ1-1, with TRBD1 as a possible D gene (6 bases). The CDR3 is 14 amino acids. Trimming removed 4 bases from V and 1 base from J, with 10 bases in between. CDR1 LNHDA and CDR2 SQIVND come from the germline V gene (reference sequence). CDR3 in amino acids: CASSNGQPNTEAFF. CDR3 bases: TGTGCCAGTAGTAATGGACAGCCGAACACTGAAGCTTTCTTT.

J is TRBJ1-5 and V is TRBV30, with D perhaps matching TRBD1 (6 bases). The germline V gene encodes CDR1 GTSNPN and CDR2 SVGIG (reference sequence). The CDR3 spans 15 residues. Trimming pared 0 bases from V and 2 bases from J, leaving 11 bases between. CDR3 DNA sequence: TGTGCCTGGAGTGTATTGGCAGGGGGCAATCAGCCCCAGCATTTT. Protein sequence: CAWSVLAGGNQPQHF.

V and J are TRBV2 and TRBJ2-7, with 9 bases lining up with TRBD1. The length of the CDR3 is 16 residues. The germline CDR1 and CDR2 sequences are SNHLY and FYNNEI. Unmatched junction bases numbered 3, after V lost 0 bases and J lost 0 bases. The CDR3: CASSEAGQGDSYEQYF. DNA for the CDR3: TGTGCCAGCAGTGAAGCGGGACAGGGAGACTCCTACGAGCAGTACTTC.

V gene TRBV6-5 combines with J gene TRBJ2-1; D gene uncertain. The CDR3 has 13 residues. Looked up from germline, CDR1 is MNHEY and CDR2 is SVGAGI. V was trimmed by 2 bases and J by 4 bases, leaving 6 bases between them. The CDR3 loop is CASSYPPYNEQFF. The CDR3 DNA is TGTGCCAGCAGTTACCCCCCATACAATGAGCAGTTCTTC.

The V and J genes are TRBV7-6 and TRBJ2-1; D perhaps matches TRBD2 (7 bases). Trimming took off 4 bases at V and 7 bases at J, with 14 bases between the two ends. This CDR3 region has 14 residues. Germline CDR1 reads SGHVS; CDR2 reads FNYEAQ. The CDR3 loop is CASSSPGGLNEQFF. For the CDR3, the DNA is TGTGCCAGCAGCTCTCCCGGGGGGCTTAATGAGCAGTTCTTC.

A few counts support this clone. The gene calls are TRBV9 and TRBJ1-3, with D unresolved. V shed 6 bases and J shed 0 bases, with 7 bases lying between them. CDR3 length equals 13 residues. Germline lookup yields CDR1 SGDLS and CDR2 YYNGEE. CDR3: CASTPNSGNTIYF. The CDR3 nucleotides are TGTGCCAGCACCCCCAACTCTGGAAACACCATATATTTT.

This clone was counted once. The V call is TRBV11-3, the J call TRBJ2-3; possibly TRBD2 for D (5 bases). V was trimmed by 5 bases and J by 2 bases, leaving 11 bases between them. The CDR3 runs to 14 residues. Looked up from germline, CDR1 is SGHNT and CDR2 is YENEEA. The CDR3 nucleotides are TGTGCCAGCAGCCCCGGACTCCTCACAGATACGCAGTATTTT. This sequence encodes CASSPGLLTDTQYF.

V gene TRBV6-5 combines with J gene TRBJ2-7; a weak D match, TRBD1 (6 bases). The CDR3 length is 15 residues. From germline, CDR1 is MNHEY and CDR2 SVGAGI. The V and J ends lost 2 bases and 5 bases respectively, with 16 bases between them. The CDR3 DNA is TGTGCCAGCAGTTACGGCAGGGGAATTTGGGACGAGCAGTACTTC. This gives the protein CASSYGRGIWDEQYF.

This rearrangement joins TRBV7-2 to TRBJ1-6; TRBD1 aligns across 7 bases. Germline V gene data show CDR1 as SGHTA and CDR2 as FQGNSA. With 0 bases clipped from V and 5 bases from J, the junction kept 1 base outside the gene matches. The CDR3 is made up of 15 amino acids. In DNA form, the CDR3 reads TGTGCCAGCAGCTTAGCCGGGACAGATAATTCACCCCTCCACTTT. The encoded protein is CASSLAGTDNSPLHF.